The entry below describes one T cell receptor (beta chain). Its target antigen remains unknown. One base away there is no much larger clone; base qualities are not given. Including the terminal cysteine and phenylalanine, the CDR3 comprises 15 residues. CDR3 DNA is the only sequence kept; it has 45 bases, read in frame from the first base. The junction shows trimming of 4 bases on V and 10 bases on J, and the gene matches do not reach 9 bases of it. Reading the germline V gene gives CDR1 MDHEN and CDR2 SYDVKM. Each collaborating institution followed its own protocols to collect whole blood in K2EDTA tubes. For TCRbeta analysis, collaborators shipped samples in one of three forms: frozen whole blood, isolated PBMCs, or DNA extracted from either of those sample types. TCRbeta CDR3 regions were amplified from genomic DNA using the immunoSEQ Assay, a bias-controlled multiplex PCR. On the study's bioinformatics: The number of nucleated cells in each sample was estimated from the amplification of reference gene primers within the assay. Sequence reads were collapsed and filtered to measure the absolute abundance of every unique TCRbeta CDR3 rearrangement. For each sample, productive Simpson clonality was calculated as the square root of Simpson's diversity index across productive rearrangements. The source is immuneACCESS, and TCRdb retained only in-frame sequences with V and J called. Part of the clones is not carried over; for the studies checked, unresolved V genes explain less than half of this, and the remainder is unexplained. The V and J calls and clone size come from that table; D and trimming were worked out from the DNA. The sample data list some 83,000 clones, and 87% of these were observed just once. The ten largest make up over 4% of the sample.

The data originate from a study of blood T cell repertoires in COVID-19 (dated by TCRdb to about 2020). As for the study more broadly: Samples from collaborators originated in the United States, Italy and Spain and spanned both the acute and convalescent phases of COVID-19. The prospective study material was composed of cDNA or gDNA derived from T cells, B-cell-depleted T cells, or PBMCs. Deeply sampled blood TCRbeta repertoires from subjects exposed to, actively infected with, or recovered from COVID-19 were included in the dataset. The repertoires were released in a freely available public database intended as a resource for research on the immune response to SARS-CoV-2. Samples were obtained from the ongoing ImmuneRACE study (first 160 participants) and from 1,254 subjects provided by 6 global collaborators. The sample metadata nearly always contained a de-identified subject ID, COVID-19 status, age in years and sex. HLA class I and class II types, where available, came from metadata supplied by the sample provider rather than from assay-based typing.

Overall study outcomes, separate from this receptor: The quantity of clinical and demographic metadata differed by source and by participant and was supplied without curation.

The sequence came from a woman aged 80 or over with active or convalescent COVID-19. Sequenced material: peripheral blood. The V and J segments used are TRBV28 and TRBJ1-6; 8 central bases correspond to TRBD1. The CDR3 corresponds to CASSSLDRGGSPLHF. The DNA reads as follows: TGTGCCAGCAGTTCGCTCGACAGGGGTGGGTCACCCCTCCACTTT.